The 28 T cell receptor beta chains below were found in one sample sequenced in a study of cytomegalovirus exposure and HLA in healthy donors. The primer mix had 60 Vbeta and 13 Jbeta primers. Data came from immunoSEQ multiplex PCR; TCRdb stores just in-frame clones and leaves some out. The sample lists fewer than 40,000 clones, over 60% seen once, with 10% in the top ten. Material: PBMCs. The receptor set was obtained from a man in his forties in good health and CMV-seropositive.

The genes are TRBV29-1 and TRBJ1-6; tentatively, D is TRBD1 (5 bases). CDR1 and CDR2 from the germline V gene are SQVTM and ANQGSEA. The CDR3 runs to 13 residues. The ends were cut back, 6 bases at V and 5 bases at J, with 11 bases in the middle. This CDR3 reads CSVTGEDNSPLHF. Here the CDR3 DNA reads TGCAGCGTGACGGGGGAGGATAATTCACCCCTCCACTTT.

The chain has TRBV28 and TRBJ2-3; 10 nucleotides agree with TRBD2. The CDR3 is 15 residues long. Trimming removed 6 bases from V and 1 base from J; junction bases left unmatched: 4. Per germline, CDR1 MDHEN and CDR2 SYDVKM. The CDR3 DNA reads TGTGCCAGCAGGCCAGGGACTAGCGGCACAGATACGCAGTATTTT. Residues: CASRPGTSGTDTQYF. Filled out from reference TRBV28 and TRBJ2-3, the complete variable domain reads DVKVTQSSRYLVKRTGEKVFLECVQDMDHENMFWYRQDPGLGLRLIYFSYDVKMKEKGDIPEGYSVSREKKERFSLILESASTNQTSMYLCASRPGTSGTDTQYFGPGTRLTVL.

The V and J genes are TRBV5-1 and TRBJ2-5; perhaps TRBD2 as D (6 bases). Germline values: CDR1 SGHRS, CDR2 YFSETQ. This CDR3 is 16 amino acids long. The V and J ends lost 4 bases and 5 bases respectively, with 21 bases between them. CDR3 sequence: CASSVTRDSPLETQYF. As DNA, the CDR3 is TGCGCCAGCAGCGTAACCCGGGACTCGCCTTTGGAGACCCAGTACTTC.

The V call is TRBV19, the J call TRBJ2-3, with no clear D. This CDR3 spans 15 amino acids. Trimming took off 1 base at V and 4 bases at J, with 12 bases between the two ends. Germline loops: CDR1 LNHDA, CDR2 SQIVND (reference sequence). This CDR3 is CASSIVAQSPDTQYF. CDR3 in DNA: TGTGCCAGTAGTATAGTAGCCCAGTCGCCAGATACGCAGTATTTT.

This clone was detected only a few times. J is TRBJ1-5 and V is TRBV19; 9 bases match TRBD1. Germline lookup yields CDR1 LNHDA and CDR2 SQIVND (reference sequence). CDR3 length: 13 amino acids. V lost 4 bases to trimming and J lost 7 bases; unmatched junction nucleotides: 2. The CDR3, as DNA: TGTGCCAGTAGTAGGGACAGGGACCAGCCCCAGCATTTT. As protein: CASSRDRDQPQHF.

This rearrangement joins TRBV11-3 to TRBJ2-1; D gene uncertain. The CDR3 is 15 amino acids. V was pared by 2 bases and J by 5 bases, with 13 bases between. Germline V CDR1 and CDR2: SGHNT, YENEEA. In nucleotides, the CDR3 is TGTGCCAGCAGCTTACGTCGCGGAACCCACAATGAGCAGTTCTTC. It yields the protein CASSLRRGTHNEQFF.

This chain uses TRBV25-1 with TRBJ2-7, with TRBD2 identical over 7 bases. Germline V gene lookup returns CDR1 MGHDK and CDR2 SYGVNS. V gave up 4 bases and J gave up 4 bases; unmatched junction bases: 7. The CDR3 is made up of 14 amino acids. The DNA of the CDR3 is TGTGCCAGCAGTGGTGGCGGGGGAGGGTACGAGCAGTACTTC. Protein product: CASSGGGGGYEQYF.

The V gene is TRBV5-1, the J gene TRBJ2-1, with D perhaps matching TRBD2 (6 bases). V was clipped by 5 bases and J by 1 base, with 10 bases between them. The CDR3 is 14 amino acids. The germline V gene has CDR1 SGHRS and CDR2 YFSETQ. CDR3 residues: CASSPGLSYNEQFF. DNA for the CDR3: TGCGCCAGCAGTCCTGGACTATCCTACAATGAGCAGTTCTTC.

This clone was seen a single time. The V and J genes are TRBV6-1 and TRBJ1-5; D is unresolved. The CDR3 loop spans 11 amino acids. From germline, CDR1 is MNHNS and CDR2 SASEGT. Between the trimmed V and J ends, which lost 3 bases and 7 bases, there was a span of 4 bases. For the CDR3, the DNA is TGTGCCAGCAGTGACAGACAGCCCCAGCATTTT. This codes for CASSDRQPQHF.

The chain links TRBV2 to TRBJ2-3; 7 bases fit TRBD2. This CDR3 comprises 14 residues. Unmatched junction bases numbered 1, after V lost 4 bases and J lost 0 bases. Germline V gene sequence: CDR1 SNHLY, CDR2 FYNNEI. CDR3 in DNA: TGTGCCAGCAGTGCGGGACTAAGCACAGATACGCAGTATTTT. Its protein is CASSAGLSTDTQYF.

This chain uses TRBV11-3 with TRBJ2-5; TRBD2 aligns across 13 bases. The closer fit of TRBJ2-7 to the DNA end suggests the J call may be wrong. CDR1 and CDR2 (germline): SGHNT, YENEEA. There are 15 residues in the CDR3. CDR3 sequence: CASSLDGTSGDEQYF. In DNA, the CDR3 is TGTGCCAGCAGCTTAGATGGGACTAGCGGGGACGAGCAGTACTTC.

This clone has more than one count but fewer than ten. V gene TRBV6-5 combines with J gene TRBJ2-4; TRBD2 might be the D (5 bases). The length of the CDR3 is 14 residues. V was clipped by 5 bases and J by 9 bases, with 17 bases between them. CDR1 and CDR2 from the germline V gene are MNHEY and SVGAGI. The CDR3 region has the DNA TGTGCCAGCAGTCCCACGGAGGCTCGGGGCATTCAGTACTTC. This sequence encodes CASSPTEARGIQYF.

V and J are TRBV7-9 and TRBJ2-5; 11 bases are a match to TRBD2. This CDR3 has 13 residues. J was trimmed by 11 bases and V by 5 bases; bases with no gene match: 7. Germline V CDR1 and CDR2: SEHNR, FQNEAQ (reference sequence). CDR3: CASSQGLAEPQYF. CDR3 DNA: TGTGCCAGCAGCCAGGGACTAGCGGAGCCGCAGTACTTC.

The gene calls are TRBV27 and TRBJ2-7; 7 nucleotides align to TRBD2. Germline V gene sequence: CDR1 MNHEY, CDR2 SMNVEV (reference sequence). This CDR3 has 14 residues. Losses at the gene ends were 6 bases for V and 1 base for J; bases not matched to a gene: 6. The CDR3 here is CASSSLADSYEQYF. CDR3 DNA: TGTGCCAGCAGCAGCCTAGCGGATTCCTACGAGCAGTACTTC.

The J gene is TRBJ1-2, the V gene TRBV7-6; D not certain. Germline CDR1 reads SGHVS; CDR2 reads FNYEAQ. CDR3 length: 15 residues. Trimming left V 2 bases short and J 4 bases short, with 14 bases between. The CDR3 sequence is CASSLSSSGFYGYTF. CDR3 DNA sequence: TGTGCCAGCAGCTTAAGCTCATCGGGGTTCTATGGCTACACCTTC. The full variable domain, in which reference TRBV7-6 and TRBJ1-2 provide the parts outside the CDR3, is GAGVSQSPRYKVTKRGQDVALRCDPISGHVSLYWYRQALGQGPEFLTYFNYEAQQDKSGLPNDRFSAERPEGSISTLTIQRTEQRDSAMYRCASSLSSSGFYGYTFGSGTRLTVV.

The chain recombines TRBV11-3 with TRBJ2-3, with D tentatively TRBD1 (6 bases). The CDR3 covers 15 residues. Trimming stripped 1 base from V and 2 bases from J, with 10 bases between. Germline CDR1 reads SGHNT; CDR2 reads YENEEA. CDR3 amino acids: CASSLGTDTTDTQYF. CDR3 bases: TGTGCCAGCAGCTTAGGGACAGACACCACAGATACGCAGTATTTT.

The chain recombines TRBV27 with TRBJ1-5, with TRBD1 matching over 9 bases. Germline V CDR1 and CDR2: MNHEY, SMNVEV (reference sequence). The CDR3 loop spans 15 amino acids. With V trimmed by 3 bases and J by 9 bases, 9 bases remained unmatched. CDR3 DNA sequence: TGTGCCAGCAGTTTTCCCCGGGACAGGGTATCGCCCCAGCATTTT. It codes for CASSFPRDRVSPQHF.

This chain connects TRBV28 to TRBJ2-5; D remains unclear. Germline loops: CDR1 MDHEN, CDR2 SYDVKM. V was clipped by 3 bases and J by 2 bases, with 10 bases between them. The length of the CDR3 is 14 residues. CDR3 sequence reads: CASSFISIQETQYF. The CDR3 nucleotides read TGTGCCAGCAGTTTTATCAGTATTCAAGAGACCCAGTACTTC.

The rearrangement uses TRBV6-5 and TRBJ2-1, with 13 positions matching TRBD2. Trimming cost V 6 bases and J 3 bases; bases outside gene matches: 2. The CDR3 is 15 residues long. Germline CDR1 and CDR2: MNHEY and SVGAGI. DNA of the CDR3: TGTGCCAGCAGCCGACTAGCGGGGGGCTACAATGAGCAGTTCTTC. It codes for CASSRLAGGYNEQFF.

The rearrangement links TRBV5-6 to TRBJ1-3; tentative D call: TRBD1 (5 bases). The CDR3 has 15 residues. The V end was cut by 0 bases, the J end by 0 bases, with 7 bases between. Looked up from germline, CDR1 is SGHDT and CDR2 is YYEEEE. The CDR3 DNA sequence: TGTGCCAGCAGCTTGGTGGGGCGCTCTGGAAACACCATATATTTT. Translation gives CASSLVGRSGNTIYF.

V gene TRBV5-5 combines with J gene TRBJ2-7; TRBD2 agrees at 10 bases. There are 14 residues in the CDR3. From germline, CDR1 is SGHKS and CDR2 YYEKEE (reference sequence). The V gene end was trimmed by 5 bases and the J gene end by 1 base; junction bases not matched to a gene: 3. The CDR3 protein is CASSLTSGSYEQYF. DNA of the CDR3: TGTGCCAGCAGTCTGACTAGCGGGTCCTACGAGCAGTACTTC. The full variable domain, with the rest looked up from reference TRBV5-5 and TRBJ2-7, is DAGVTQSPTHLIKTRGQQVTLRCSPISGHKSVSWYQQVLGQGPQFIFQYYEKEERGRGNFPDRFSARQFPNYSSELNVNALLLGDSALYLCASSLTSGSYEQYFGPGTRLTVT.

In its sample, this clone was seen a few times. The chain uses TRBV28 and TRBJ1-5; tentative D call: TRBD1 (5 bases). Trimming took off 5 bases at V and 4 bases at J, with 15 bases between the two ends. Germline CDR1 MDHEN, CDR2 SYDVKM. This CDR3 contains 15 residues. In DNA, the CDR3 is TGTGCCAGCAGTGGGGGGGGATCCAGGAATCAGCCCCAGCATTTT. This gives the protein CASSGGGSRNQPQHF. The whole variable domain, filled in from reference TRBV28 and TRBJ1-5, reads DVKVTQSSRYLVKRTGEKVFLECVQDMDHENMFWYRQDPGLGLRLIYFSYDVKMKEKGDIPEGYSVSREKKERFSLILESASTNQTSMYLCASSGGGSRNQPQHFGDGTRLSIL.

J is TRBJ2-7 and V is TRBV11-2; 8 bases align to TRBD1. Germline-derived CDR1 and CDR2 are SGHAT and FQNNGV. The CDR3 is 15 residues long. V gave up 5 bases and J gave up 1 base; unmatched junction bases: 7. CDR3 residues: CASSPAGGESYEQYF. The CDR3 region has the DNA TGTGCCAGCAGCCCGGCAGGGGGCGAGTCCTACGAGCAGTACTTC.

Of note for this clone: Sequence at one end of the junction differs from germline and may be a read error. The chain recombines TRBV27 with TRBJ1-5; TRBD1 matches at 10 bases. This CDR3 spans 15 amino acids. The germline V gene has CDR1 MNHEY and CDR2 SMNVEV (reference sequence). This CDR3 is CASSLSTGGNQPQHF. The CDR3 DNA follows: TGTGCCAGCAGTTTATCGACAGGGGGCAACCAGCCCCAGCATTTT.

The genes are TRBV11-2 and TRBJ1-5; D remains ambiguous. Germline V CDR1 and CDR2: SGHAT, FQNNGV. V lost 5 bases and J 6 bases, leaving 11 bases between the germline ends. The CDR3 is 13 amino acids. Written as DNA, the CDR3 is TGTGCCAGCAGCCCCTCAGAGGCTCAGCCCCAGCATTTT. Residues: CASSPSEAQPQHF.

This clone was counted a few times. V gene TRBV5-1 combines with J gene TRBJ2-6; possible D gene TRBD1, 5 bases. V was cut by 5 bases and J by 2 bases, with 11 bases left in between. The CDR3 spans 15 residues. Per germline, CDR1 SGHRS and CDR2 YFSETQ. CDR3 protein: CASRIGAAGANVLTF. As DNA, the CDR3 is TGCGCCAGCAGAATAGGGGCAGCTGGGGCCAACGTCCTGACTTTC.

Worth noting for this clone: Its ends do not fully match the called genes, so a read error is possible. The chain uses TRBV5-1 and TRBJ2-5; 7 bases align to TRBD1. Germline V lookup: CDR1 SGHRS, CDR2 YFSETQ. This CDR3 has 14 residues. CDR3 region: CASSPRQGVETQHF. The CDR3 nucleotides are TGCGCCAGCAGCCCTCGACAGGGCGTAGAGACCCAGCACTTC.

This clone was detected only a few times. The gene calls are TRBV7-7 and TRBJ2-5, with D perhaps TRBD1 (6 bases). The CDR3 contains 13 residues. Per the germline V gene, CDR1 is SSHAT and CDR2 is FNYEAQ (reference sequence). V lost 7 bases, J lost 5 bases, and 14 bases lay in between. This CDR3 reads CASTSTGSETQYF. CDR3 DNA sequence: TGTGCCAGCACCAGTACAGGGAGCGAGACCCAGTACTTC.